This T cell receptor beta chain originates from a study of T-cell reconstitution after alpha-beta-depleted transplantation in children. Unique molecular identifiers were used to barcode this TCRbeta library. TCRdb re-derived calls from the PCR reads in MiXCR, one entry per CDR3 protein. The table includes roughly 180,000 distinct CDR3 sequences, around 10% detected once. The CDR3 has 12 amino acids. Germline-derived CDR1 and CDR2 are SGHVS and FQNEAQ. The V gene lost 5 bases and the J gene lost 7 bases, with 12 bases spanning the gap. Study-level points and caveats: Several hundred graft clones that had expanded were reportedly the source of alpha-beta T cells about two months after transplant. It was surviving recipient T cells and thymic progenitors that gave some patients high TCRbeta diversity at day 60.

This clonotype was seen repeatedly, ten times or more. What it recognizes is unknown. Sequences were derived from PBMCs, sampled before TCRalphabeta/CD19-depleted stem cell transplant. The chain has TRBV7-8 and TRBJ2-7; possibly TRBD2 for D (6 bases). This TCR was recovered from a boy younger than 10 with acute myeloid leukemia, due to receive a stem cell transplant. The CDR3 loop is CASSRTREEQYF. The DNA of the CDR3 is TGTGCCAGCAGCCGAACGCGGGAAGAGCAGTACTTC.